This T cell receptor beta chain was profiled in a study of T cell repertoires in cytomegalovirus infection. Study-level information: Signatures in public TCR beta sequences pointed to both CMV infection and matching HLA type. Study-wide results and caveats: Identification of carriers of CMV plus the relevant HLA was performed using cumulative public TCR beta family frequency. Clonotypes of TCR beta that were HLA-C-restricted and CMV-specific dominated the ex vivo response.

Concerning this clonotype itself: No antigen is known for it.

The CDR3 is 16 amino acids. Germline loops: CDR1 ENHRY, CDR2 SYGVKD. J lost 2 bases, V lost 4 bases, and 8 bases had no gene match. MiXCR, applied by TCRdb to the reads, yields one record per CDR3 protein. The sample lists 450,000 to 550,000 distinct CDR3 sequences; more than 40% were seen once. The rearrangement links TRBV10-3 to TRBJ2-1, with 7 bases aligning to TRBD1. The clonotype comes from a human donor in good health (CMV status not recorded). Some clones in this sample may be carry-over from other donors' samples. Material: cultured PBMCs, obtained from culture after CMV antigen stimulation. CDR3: CAISAKSGQTYNEQFF. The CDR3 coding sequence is TGTGCCATCAGTGCTAAATCGGGACAGACCTACAATGAGCAGTTCTTC.